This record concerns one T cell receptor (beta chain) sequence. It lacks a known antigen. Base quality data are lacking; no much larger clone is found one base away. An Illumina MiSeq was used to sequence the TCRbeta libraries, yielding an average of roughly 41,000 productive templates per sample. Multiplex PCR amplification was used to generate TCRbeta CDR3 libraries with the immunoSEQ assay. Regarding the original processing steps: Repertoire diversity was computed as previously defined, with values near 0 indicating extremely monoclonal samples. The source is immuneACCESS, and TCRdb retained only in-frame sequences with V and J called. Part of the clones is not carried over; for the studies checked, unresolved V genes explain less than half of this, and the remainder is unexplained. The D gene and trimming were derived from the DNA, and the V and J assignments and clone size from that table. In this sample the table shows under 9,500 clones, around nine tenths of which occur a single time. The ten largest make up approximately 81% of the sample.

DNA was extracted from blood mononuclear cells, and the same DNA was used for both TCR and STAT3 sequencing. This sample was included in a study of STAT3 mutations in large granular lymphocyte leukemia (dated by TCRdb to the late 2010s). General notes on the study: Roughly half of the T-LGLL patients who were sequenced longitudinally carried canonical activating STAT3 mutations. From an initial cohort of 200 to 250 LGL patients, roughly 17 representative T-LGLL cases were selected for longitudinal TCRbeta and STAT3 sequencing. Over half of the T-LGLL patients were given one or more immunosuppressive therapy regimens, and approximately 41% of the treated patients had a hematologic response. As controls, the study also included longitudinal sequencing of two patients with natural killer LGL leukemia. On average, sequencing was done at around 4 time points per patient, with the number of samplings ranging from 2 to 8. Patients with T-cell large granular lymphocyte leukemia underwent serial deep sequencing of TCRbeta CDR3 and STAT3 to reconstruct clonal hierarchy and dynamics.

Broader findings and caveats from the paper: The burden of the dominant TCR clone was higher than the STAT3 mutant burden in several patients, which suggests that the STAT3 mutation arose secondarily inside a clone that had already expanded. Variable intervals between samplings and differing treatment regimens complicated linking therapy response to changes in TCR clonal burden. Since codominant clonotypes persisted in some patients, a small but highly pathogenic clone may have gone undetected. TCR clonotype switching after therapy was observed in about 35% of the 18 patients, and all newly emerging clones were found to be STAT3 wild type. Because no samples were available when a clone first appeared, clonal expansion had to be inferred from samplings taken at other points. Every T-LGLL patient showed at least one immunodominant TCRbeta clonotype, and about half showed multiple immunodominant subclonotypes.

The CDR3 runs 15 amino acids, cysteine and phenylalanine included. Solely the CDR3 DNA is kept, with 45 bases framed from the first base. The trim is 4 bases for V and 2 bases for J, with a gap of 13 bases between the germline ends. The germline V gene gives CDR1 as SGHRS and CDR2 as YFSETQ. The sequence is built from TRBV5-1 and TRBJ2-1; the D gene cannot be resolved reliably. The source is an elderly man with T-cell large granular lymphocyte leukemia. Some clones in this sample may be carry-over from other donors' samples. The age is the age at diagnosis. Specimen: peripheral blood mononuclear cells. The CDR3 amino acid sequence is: CASSHSPMTYNEQFF. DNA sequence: TGCGCCAGCAGCCACTCCCCCATGACCTACAATGAGCAGTTCTTC.